This TCR beta chain comes out of a study of T cells in localized non-small cell lung cancer. General study points: In adjacent lung appeared a median around 54 of the top 100 tumor clones.

The method was immunoSEQ multiplex PCR; TCRdb's version includes in-frame clones alone and lacks a portion of them. Of 37,000 or so clones in the sample, 88% were seen once. Points on this clone: Its antigen is not identified.

V lost 0 bases and J 3 bases, leaving 6 bases between the germline ends. Per the germline V gene, CDR1 is GTSNPN and CDR2 is SVGIG (reference sequence). The CDR3 is 13 residues long. The sequencing here drew on peripheral blood, taken before any cancer treatment. The chain joins TRBV30 to TRBJ1-5; D is uncertain. The source is a woman aged 40-69 years with stage I lung adenocarcinoma. The CDR3 here is CAWSVEANQPQHF. The CDR3 DNA sequence: TGTGCCTGGAGTGTGGAGGCCAATCAGCCCCAGCATTTT.